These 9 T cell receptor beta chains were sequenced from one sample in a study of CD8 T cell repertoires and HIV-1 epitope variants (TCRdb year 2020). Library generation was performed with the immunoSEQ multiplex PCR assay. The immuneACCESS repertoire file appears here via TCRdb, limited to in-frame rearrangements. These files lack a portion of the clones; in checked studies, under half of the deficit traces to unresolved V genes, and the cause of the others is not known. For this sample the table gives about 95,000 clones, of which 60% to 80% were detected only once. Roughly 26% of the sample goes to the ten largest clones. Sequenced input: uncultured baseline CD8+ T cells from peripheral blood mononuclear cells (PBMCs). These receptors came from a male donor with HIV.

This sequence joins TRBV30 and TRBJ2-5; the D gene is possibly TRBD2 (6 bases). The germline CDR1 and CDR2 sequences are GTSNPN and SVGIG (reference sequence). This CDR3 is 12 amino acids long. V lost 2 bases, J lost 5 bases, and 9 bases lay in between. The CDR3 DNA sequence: TGTGCCTGGAGTAGTGGGGGGGAGACCCAGTACTTC. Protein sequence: CAWSSGGETQYF.

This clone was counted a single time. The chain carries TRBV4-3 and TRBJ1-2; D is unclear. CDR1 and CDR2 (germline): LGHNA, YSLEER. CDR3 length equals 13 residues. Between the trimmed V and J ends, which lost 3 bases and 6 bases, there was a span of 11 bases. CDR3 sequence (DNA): TGCGCCAGCAGCCACTATGCAAGGCATGGCTACACCTTC. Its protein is CASSHYARHGYTF.

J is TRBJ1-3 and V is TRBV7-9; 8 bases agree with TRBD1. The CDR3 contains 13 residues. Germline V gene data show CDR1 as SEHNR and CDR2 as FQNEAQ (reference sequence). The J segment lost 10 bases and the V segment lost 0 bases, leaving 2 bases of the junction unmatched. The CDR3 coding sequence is TGTGCCAGCAGCTTAGCTGGGACAGGTACCATATATTTT. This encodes CASSLAGTGTIYF.

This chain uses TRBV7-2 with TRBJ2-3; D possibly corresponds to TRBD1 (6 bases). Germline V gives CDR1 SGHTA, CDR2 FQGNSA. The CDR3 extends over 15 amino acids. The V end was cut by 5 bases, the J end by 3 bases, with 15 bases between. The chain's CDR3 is CASSTRTVGTDTQYF. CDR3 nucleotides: TGTGCCAGCAGCACCCGGACAGTTGGGACAGATACGCAGTATTTT.

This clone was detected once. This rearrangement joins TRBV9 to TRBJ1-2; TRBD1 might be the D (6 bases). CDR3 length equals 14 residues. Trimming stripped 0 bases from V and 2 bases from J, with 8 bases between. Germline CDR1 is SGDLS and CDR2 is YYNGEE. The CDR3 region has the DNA TGTGCCAGCAGCGTAGGGCAGGGGAACTATGGCTACACCTTC. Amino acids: CASSVGQGNYGYTF. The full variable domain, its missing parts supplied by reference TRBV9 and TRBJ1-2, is DSGVTQTPKHLITATGQRVTLRCSPRSGDLSVYWYQQSLDQGLQFLIQYYNGEERAKGNILERFSAQQFPDLHSELNLSSLELGDSALYFCASSVGQGNYGYTFGSGTRLTVV.

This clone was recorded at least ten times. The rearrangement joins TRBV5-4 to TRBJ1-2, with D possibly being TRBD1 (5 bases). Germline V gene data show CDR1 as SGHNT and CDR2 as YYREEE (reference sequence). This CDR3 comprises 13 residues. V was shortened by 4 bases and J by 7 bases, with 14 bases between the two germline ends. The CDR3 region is CASSVTGLLGYTF. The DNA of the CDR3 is TGTGCCAGCAGCGTTACAGGACTACTTGGCTACACCTTC.

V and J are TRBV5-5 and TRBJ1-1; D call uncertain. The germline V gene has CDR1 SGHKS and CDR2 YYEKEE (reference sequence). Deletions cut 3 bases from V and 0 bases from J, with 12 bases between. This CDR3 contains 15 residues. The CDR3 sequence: CASSSTDAMNTEAFF. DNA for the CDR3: TGTGCCAGCAGCTCCACAGACGCTATGAACACTGAAGCTTTCTTT.

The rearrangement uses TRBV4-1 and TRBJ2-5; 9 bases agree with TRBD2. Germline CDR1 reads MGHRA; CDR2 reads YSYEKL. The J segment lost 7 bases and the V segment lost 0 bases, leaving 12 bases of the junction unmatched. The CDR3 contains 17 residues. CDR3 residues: CASSQDLAGAAMGTQYF. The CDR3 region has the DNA TGCGCCAGCAGCCAAGATTTAGCGGGAGCCGCTATGGGGACCCAGTACTTC.

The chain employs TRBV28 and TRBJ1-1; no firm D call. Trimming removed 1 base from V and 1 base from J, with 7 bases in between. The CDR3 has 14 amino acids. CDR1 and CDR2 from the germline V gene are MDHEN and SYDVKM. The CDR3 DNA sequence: TGTGCCAGCAGTTTATTGGTCACGAACACTGAAGCTTTCTTT. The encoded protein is CASSLLVTNTEAFF.